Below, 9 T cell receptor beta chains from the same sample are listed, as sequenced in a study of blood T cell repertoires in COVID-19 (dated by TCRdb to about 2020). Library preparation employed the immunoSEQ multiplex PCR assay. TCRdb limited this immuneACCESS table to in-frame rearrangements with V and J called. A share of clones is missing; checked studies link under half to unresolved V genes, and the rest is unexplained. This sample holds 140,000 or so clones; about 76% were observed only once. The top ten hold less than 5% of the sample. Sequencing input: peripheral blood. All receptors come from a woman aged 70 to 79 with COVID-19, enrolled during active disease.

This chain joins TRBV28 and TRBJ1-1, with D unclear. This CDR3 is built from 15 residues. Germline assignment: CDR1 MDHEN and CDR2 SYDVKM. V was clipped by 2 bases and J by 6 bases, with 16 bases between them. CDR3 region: CASSLNNGRSAEAFF. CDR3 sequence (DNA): TGTGCCAGCAGTTTAAATAACGGGAGGAGCGCTGAAGCTTTCTTT.

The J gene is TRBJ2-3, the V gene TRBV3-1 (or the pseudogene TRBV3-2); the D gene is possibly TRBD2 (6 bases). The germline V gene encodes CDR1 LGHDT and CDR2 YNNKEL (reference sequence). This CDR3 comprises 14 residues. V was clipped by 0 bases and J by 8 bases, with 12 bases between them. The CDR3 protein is CASSQDRVGGTQYF. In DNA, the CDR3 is TGTGCCAGCAGCCAAGACCGGGTGGGGGGTACGCAGTATTTT.

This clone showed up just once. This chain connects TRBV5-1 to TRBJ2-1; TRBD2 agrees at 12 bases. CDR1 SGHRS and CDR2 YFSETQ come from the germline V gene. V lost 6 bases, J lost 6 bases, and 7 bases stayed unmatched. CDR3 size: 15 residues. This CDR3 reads CASTPSGGAFNEQFF. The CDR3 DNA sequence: TGCGCCAGCACCCCTAGCGGGGGGGCTTTCAATGAGCAGTTCTTC.

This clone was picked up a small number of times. The CDR3 spells CASSEEGLGPQHF. The CDR3 bases are TGTGCCAGCAGTGAAGAGGGGCTCGGGCCCCAGCATTTT. The chain joins TRBV6-1 to TRBJ1-5; D is possibly TRBD1 (5 bases). CDR3 size: 13 residues. CDR1 MNHNS and CDR2 SASEGT come from the germline V gene. V lost 1 base and J 9 bases, leaving 10 bases between the germline ends.

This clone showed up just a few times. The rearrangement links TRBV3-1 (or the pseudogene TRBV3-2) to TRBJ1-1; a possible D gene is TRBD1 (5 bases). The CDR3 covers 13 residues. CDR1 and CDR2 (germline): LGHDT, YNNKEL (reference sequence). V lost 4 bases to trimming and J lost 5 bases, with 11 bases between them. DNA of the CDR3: TGTGCCAGCAGCCTCACACGGGGGACTGAAGCTTTCTTT. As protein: CASSLTRGTEAFF.

This chain's CDR3 is CASSYSAFTGEQYF. For the CDR3, the DNA is TGTGCCAGCAGTTACTCGGCATTCACGGGGGAGCAGTACTTC. V and J are TRBV6-2 or TRBV6-3 and TRBJ2-7, with D tentatively TRBD2 (5 bases). V was clipped by 0 bases and J by 7 bases, with 13 bases between them. Germline V gene lookup returns CDR1 MNHEY and CDR2 SVGEGT. This CDR3 has 14 amino acids.

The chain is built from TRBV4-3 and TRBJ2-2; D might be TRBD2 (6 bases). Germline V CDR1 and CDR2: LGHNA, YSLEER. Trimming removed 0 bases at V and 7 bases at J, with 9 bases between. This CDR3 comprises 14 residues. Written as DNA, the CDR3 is TGCGCCAGCAGCCAAGAGCGGGGAATCGGGGAGCTGTTTTTT. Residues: CASSQERGIGELFF.

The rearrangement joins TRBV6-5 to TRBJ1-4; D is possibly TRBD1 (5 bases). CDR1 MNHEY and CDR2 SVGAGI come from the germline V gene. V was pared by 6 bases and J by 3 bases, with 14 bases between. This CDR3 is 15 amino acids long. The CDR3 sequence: CASRDGGIANEKLFF. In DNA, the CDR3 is TGTGCCAGCAGGGACGGGGGGATCGCTAATGAAAAACTGTTTTTT.

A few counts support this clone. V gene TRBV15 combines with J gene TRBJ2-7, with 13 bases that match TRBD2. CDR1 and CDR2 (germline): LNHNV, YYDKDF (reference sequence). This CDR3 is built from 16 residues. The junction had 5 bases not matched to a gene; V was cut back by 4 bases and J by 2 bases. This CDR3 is CATSTGLAGAPYEQYF. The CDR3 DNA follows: TGTGCCACCAGCACCGGACTAGCGGGGGCCCCCTACGAGCAGTACTTC.